This T cell receptor (beta chain) appears in the sequencing data of a study of CXCR3-negative and CXCR3-positive naive CD8 T cells. CDR1 and CDR2 from the germline V gene are SQVTM and ANQGSEA. This CDR3 spans 12 amino acids. UMI-tagged TRB cDNA libraries were built via 5' RACE. Using the 5' RACE reads, TCRdb records one entry per CDR3 protein without DNA. The sample table includes 90,000 to 100,000 distinct CDR3 sequences. The source of this sequence is a human donor in good health. Some clones in this sample may be carry-over from other donors' samples. The gene calls are TRBV29-1 and TRBJ1-1; TCRdb's D gene call, TRBD1, goes unchecked for lack of DNA. The sequencing input was naive CXCR3- CD8+ T cells from blood. Subset indicated: CD45RO-CCR7+CD27+CD95- naive CD8+ T cells lacking CXCR3 (TNR3-). CDR3 sequence: CSVNPGNTEAFF.